This T cell receptor (beta chain) was documented in a study of shared clonotypes between healthy human individuals (dated by TCRdb to the early 2020s). About the full investigation: A couple of women and three men aged 18 to 49 years were included in the cohort. Libraries were prepared and TCR repertoires were sequenced by different laboratories using diverse techniques, in order to increase sequencing depth and limit assay-specific biases. To estimate repertoire size and how much clonotypes are shared between individuals, the study performed deep sequencing of blood TCR repertoires from roughly five healthy adults. Between about 0.85 and 8.9 billion PBMCs per donor were obtained by leukapheresis. For each donor, three plates each were used for CD4 naive and CD4 memory, two plates were used for CD8 naive, and one plate was used for CD8 memory.

Using the deep immunoSEQ assay, multiplex PCR amplified TCR CDR3 regions from genomic DNA. For each cell subset, the extracted genomic DNA was distributed evenly across all wells of several immunoSEQ 96-well plates, and each plate served as one replicate. For sorted subsets, about 200 ng genomic DNA, equal to some 28,000 T cell genomes, was loaded into each replicate PCR. The purified libraries were quantified using a Qubit 3.0 fluorometer, sized with a Bioanalyzer 2100, and then quantified again using the KAPA Library Quantification kit. Each immunoSEQ 96-well plate was sequenced on its own single-read 150-cycle Illumina NextSeq 550 flow cell. The authors processed their data as follows. Because the immunoSEQ output held only junctional sequences and lacked quality scores, the filtering could not match the filtering applied to full-length reads. Sequences were annotated with PyIR, a Python wrapper for IgBLAST v1.9, and V/J genes and CDR3 were assigned using IMGT germline references. Reads with weak V/J assignments (E-value above 1e-6), missing CDR3, stop codons, out-of-frame junctions, or ambiguous translated residues were removed. V3J clonotypes were defined as sequences sharing an identical inferred V gene, J gene, and CDR3 amino acid sequence. To compute the percentage overlap between repertoires, the number of shared unique clonotypes was divided by the size of the smaller repertoire. Three approaches were used to assess repertoire richness: RTK rarefaction, the Chao1 estimator, and Recon v2.1 estimates of unobserved clonotypes. Generation probabilities for all TCRbeta clonotypes obtained by the gDNA method from a handful of donors were computed using OLGA. Here the immuneACCESS table is served through TCRdb, limited to in-frame sequences with V and J called. Missing clones are a known gap in these copies; in checked studies unresolved V genes cover under half, and the rest lacks a known reason. V, J and clone size are those of that table, while D and trimming were read from the DNA. The sample includes about 2,200,000 clones, with about 93% observed a single time. Over 1.5% of the sample goes to the ten largest clones.

General findings and caveats noted by the study authors: Higher generation probabilities were observed for clonotypes shared by all four sorted-subset donors than for non-shared clonotypes. Based on pairwise subsampling, the degree of clonotype sharing among donors was expected to be affected by sequencing depth. Even with the large sequencing depth, rarefaction of the sorted-subset datasets indicated that sequencing was incomplete. Naive subsets generally had larger estimated clonotype richness than memory subsets did. Because the study included only a small number of donors, the genetic and exposure-history diversity represented was limited. Sampling was restricted to blood, and TCR repertoires in tissue are likely to differ from TCR repertoires in blood. Approximately 5% of naive CD4, roughly 3.5% of naive CD8, approximately 2.2% of memory CD4, and more than 0.35% of memory CD8 clonotypes were shared across several donors.

CD8 naive samples consisted of CD45RO-negative cells that were positively selected for CCR7, yielding a CD45RA+CCR7+ population without TemRA cells. The donors were healthy, HIV-negative adults with no recently reported acute infections or vaccinations. Every donor was a Caucasian adult residing in Nashville, Tennessee, USA. After blood collection by leukapheresis, PBMCs were isolated using Ficoll-Histopaque density gradient centrifugation and then cryopreserved in the vapor phase of liquid nitrogen. Analytical flow cytometry was used to check the purity and quantity of every magnetically sorted T cell population. Each sorted fraction had its genomic DNA isolated and then quantified by UV absorbance on a Nanodrop 2000c. Counted from cysteine to phenylalanine, this CDR3 has 16 amino acids. Only the CDR3 region is kept as DNA, spanning 48 bases read in frame from base 1. CDR1 and CDR2, looked up from the germline V gene, are ENHRY and SYGVKD. V is trimmed back by 2 bases and J by 2 bases, and the junction contains 7 bases that no gene match accounts for.

Remarks on this clone: This receptor's antigen is unknown. No much larger clone exists at a distance of one base, and base qualities are not known.

The chain is assembled from TRBV10-3 and TRBJ1-2, with TRBD1 matching 8 junction bases. This TCR was sampled from a man younger than 35 in good health. Some clones in this sample may be carry-over from other donors' samples. Material: naive CD8+ T cells from PBMCs. Reading the label with the study, this specimen's cell subset or site is: CD45RA+CCR7+. The encoded CDR3 is CAISETHRGANYGYTF. The DNA sequence is TGTGCCATCAGTGAGACCCACAGGGGGGCGAACTATGGCTACACCTTC.